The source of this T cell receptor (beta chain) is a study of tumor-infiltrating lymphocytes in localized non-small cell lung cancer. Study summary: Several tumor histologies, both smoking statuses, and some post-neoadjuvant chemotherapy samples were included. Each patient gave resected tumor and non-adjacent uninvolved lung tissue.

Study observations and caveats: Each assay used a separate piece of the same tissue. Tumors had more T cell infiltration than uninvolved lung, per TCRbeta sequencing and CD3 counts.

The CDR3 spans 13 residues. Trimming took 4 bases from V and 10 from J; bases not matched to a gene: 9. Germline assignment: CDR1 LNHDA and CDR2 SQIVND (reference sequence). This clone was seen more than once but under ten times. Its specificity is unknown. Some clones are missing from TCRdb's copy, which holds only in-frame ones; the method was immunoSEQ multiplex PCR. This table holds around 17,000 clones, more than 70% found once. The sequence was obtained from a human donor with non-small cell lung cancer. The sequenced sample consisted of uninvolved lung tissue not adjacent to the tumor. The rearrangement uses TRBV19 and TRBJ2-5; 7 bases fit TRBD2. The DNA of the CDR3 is TGTGCCAGTAGTAGGGCTAGCGGTGGGGGCCAGTACTTC. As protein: CASSRASGGGQYF.